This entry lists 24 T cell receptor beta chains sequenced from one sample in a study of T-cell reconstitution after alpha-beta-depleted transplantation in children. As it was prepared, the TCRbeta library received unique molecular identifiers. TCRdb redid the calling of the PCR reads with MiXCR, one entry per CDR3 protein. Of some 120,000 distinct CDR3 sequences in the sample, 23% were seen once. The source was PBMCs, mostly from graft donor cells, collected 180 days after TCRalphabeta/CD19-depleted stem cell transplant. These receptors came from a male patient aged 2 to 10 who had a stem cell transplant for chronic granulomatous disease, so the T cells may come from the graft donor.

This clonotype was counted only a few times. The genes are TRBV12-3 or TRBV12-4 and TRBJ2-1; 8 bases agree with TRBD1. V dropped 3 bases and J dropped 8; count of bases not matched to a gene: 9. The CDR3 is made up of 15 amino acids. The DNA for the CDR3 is TGTGCCAGCAGTTTTGGGGGCAGGGGGCTGGATGAGCAGTTCTTC. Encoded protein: CASSFGGRGLDEQFF.

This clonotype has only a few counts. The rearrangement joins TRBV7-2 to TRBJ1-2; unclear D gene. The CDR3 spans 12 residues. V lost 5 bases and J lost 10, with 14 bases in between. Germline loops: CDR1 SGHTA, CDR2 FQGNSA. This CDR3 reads CASSRVSPDYTF. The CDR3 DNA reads TGTGCCAGCAGCCGCGTCTCCCCCGACTACACCTTC.

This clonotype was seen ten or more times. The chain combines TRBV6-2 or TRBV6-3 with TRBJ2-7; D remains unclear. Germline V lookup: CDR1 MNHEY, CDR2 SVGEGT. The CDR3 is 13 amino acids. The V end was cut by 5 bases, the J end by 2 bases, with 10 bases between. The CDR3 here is CASSTLRPYEQYF. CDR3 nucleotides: TGTGCCAGCAGTACCCTCCGCCCCTACGAGCAGTACTTC.

This CDR3 reads CASSRNRGRETQYF. The CDR3 nucleotides are TGTGCCAGCAGCCGAAACAGGGGAAGGGAGACCCAGTACTTC. The chain joins TRBV7-2 to TRBJ2-5; TRBD1 matches 7 bases. Germline V gene lookup returns CDR1 SGHTA and CDR2 FQGNSA. The CDR3 has 14 amino acids. V gave up 5 bases and J gave up 5 bases; unmatched junction bases: 8.

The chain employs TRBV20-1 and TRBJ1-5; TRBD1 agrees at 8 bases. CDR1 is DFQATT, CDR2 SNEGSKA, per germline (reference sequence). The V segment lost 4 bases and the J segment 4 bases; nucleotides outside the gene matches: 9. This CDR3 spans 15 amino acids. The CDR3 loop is CSAKLTGARNQPQHF. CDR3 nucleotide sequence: TGCAGTGCTAAACTGACAGGGGCCAGAAATCAGCCCCAGCATTTT.

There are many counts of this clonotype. CDR3 loop: CASSYSRKAGQGSGYTF. CDR3 in DNA: TGTGCCAGCAGTTACTCGAGGAAAGCGGGACAGGGGTCCGGCTACACCTTC. The genes are TRBV6-5 and TRBJ1-2, with TRBD1 matching over 10 bases. Per the germline V gene, CDR1 is MNHEY and CDR2 is SVGAGI. V lost 0 bases and J lost 8; bases outside the gene matches: 12. The CDR3 loop spans 17 amino acids.

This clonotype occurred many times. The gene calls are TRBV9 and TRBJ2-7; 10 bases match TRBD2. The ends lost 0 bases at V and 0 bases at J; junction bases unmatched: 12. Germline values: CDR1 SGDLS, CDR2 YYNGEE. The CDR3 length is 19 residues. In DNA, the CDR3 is TGTGCCAGCAGCGTAGTTAACTCGGCTAGCGGGGGATCCTCCTACGAGCAGTACTTC. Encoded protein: CASSVVNSASGGSSYEQYF.

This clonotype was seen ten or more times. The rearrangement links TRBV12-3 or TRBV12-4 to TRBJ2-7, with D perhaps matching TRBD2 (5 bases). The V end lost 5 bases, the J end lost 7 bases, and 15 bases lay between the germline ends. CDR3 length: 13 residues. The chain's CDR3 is CASSVTTSGEQYF. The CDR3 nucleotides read TGTGCCAGCAGTGTGACTACATCGGGGGAGCAGTACTTC.

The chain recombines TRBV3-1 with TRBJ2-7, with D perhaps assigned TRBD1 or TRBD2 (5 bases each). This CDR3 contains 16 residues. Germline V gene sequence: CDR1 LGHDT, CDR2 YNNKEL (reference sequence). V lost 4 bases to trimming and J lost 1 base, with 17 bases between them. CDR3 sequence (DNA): TGTGCCAGCAGCCGAGGGGTCGGGACCGCATCCTACGAGCAGTACTTC. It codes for CASSRGVGTASYEQYF.

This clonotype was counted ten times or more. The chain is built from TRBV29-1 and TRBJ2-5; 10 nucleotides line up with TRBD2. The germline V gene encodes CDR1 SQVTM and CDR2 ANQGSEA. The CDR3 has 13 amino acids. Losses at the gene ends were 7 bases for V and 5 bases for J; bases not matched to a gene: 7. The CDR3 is CSAASGSGETQYF. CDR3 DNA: TGCAGCGCTGCTAGCGGGAGCGGCGAGACCCAGTACTTC.

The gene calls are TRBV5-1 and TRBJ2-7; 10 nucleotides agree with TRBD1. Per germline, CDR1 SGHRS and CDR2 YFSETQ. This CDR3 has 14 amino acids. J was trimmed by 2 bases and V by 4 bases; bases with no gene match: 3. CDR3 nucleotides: TGCGCCAGCAGCACCGGACAGGGGGCCTACGAGCAGTACTTC. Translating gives CASSTGQGAYEQYF.

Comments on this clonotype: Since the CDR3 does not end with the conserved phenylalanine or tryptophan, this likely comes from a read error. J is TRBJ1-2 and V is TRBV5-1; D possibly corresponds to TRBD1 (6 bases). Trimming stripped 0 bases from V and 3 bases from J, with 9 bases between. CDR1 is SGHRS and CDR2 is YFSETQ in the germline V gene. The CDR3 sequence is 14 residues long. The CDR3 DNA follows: TGCGCCAGCAGCTTGGCCGGGGGCGACTATGGCTACACCTTG. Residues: CASSLAGGDYGYTL.

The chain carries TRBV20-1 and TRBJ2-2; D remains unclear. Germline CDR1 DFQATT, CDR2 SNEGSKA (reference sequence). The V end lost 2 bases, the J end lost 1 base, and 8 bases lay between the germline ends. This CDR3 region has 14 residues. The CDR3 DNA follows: TGCAGTGCTAGACCCCGGTTGAACACCGGGGAGCTGTTTTTT. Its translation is CSARPRLNTGELFF.

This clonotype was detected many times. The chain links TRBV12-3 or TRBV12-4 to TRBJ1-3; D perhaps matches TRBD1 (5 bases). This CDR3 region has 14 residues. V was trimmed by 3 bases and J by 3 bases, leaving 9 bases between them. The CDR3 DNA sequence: TGTGCCAGCAGTTTGGGGGGAGGTGGAAACACCATATATTTT. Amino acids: CASSLGGGGNTIYF.

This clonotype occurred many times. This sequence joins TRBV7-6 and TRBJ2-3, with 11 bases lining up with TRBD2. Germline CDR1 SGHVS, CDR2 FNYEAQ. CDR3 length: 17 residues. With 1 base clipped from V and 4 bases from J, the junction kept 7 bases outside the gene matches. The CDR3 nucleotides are TGTGCCAGCAGCTTAGATGTAGCGGGAGGGCCAGCAGATACGCAGTATTTT. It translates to CASSLDVAGGPADTQYF.

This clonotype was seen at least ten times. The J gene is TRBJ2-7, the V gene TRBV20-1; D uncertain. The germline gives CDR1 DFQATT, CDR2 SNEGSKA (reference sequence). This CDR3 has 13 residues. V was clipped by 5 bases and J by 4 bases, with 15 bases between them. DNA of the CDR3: TGCAGTGCTGGTGCCTCTTTGGGGTACGAGCAGTACTTC. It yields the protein CSAGASLGYEQYF.

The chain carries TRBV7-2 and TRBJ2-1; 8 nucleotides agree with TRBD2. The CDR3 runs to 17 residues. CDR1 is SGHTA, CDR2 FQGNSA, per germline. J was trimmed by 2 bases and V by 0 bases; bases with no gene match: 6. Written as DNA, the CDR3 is TGTGCCAGCAGCTTAGCCCCTAGCGGGTACCCCTACAATGAGCAGTTCTTC. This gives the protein CASSLAPSGYPYNEQFF.

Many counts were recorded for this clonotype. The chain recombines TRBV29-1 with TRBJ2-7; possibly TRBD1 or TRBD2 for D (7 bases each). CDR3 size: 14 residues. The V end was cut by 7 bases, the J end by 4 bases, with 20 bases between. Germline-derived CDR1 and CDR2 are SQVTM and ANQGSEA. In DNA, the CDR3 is TGCAGCGCCCTCCCAGGGGGGGCGAGGTACGAGCAGTACTTC. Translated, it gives CSALPGGARYEQYF.

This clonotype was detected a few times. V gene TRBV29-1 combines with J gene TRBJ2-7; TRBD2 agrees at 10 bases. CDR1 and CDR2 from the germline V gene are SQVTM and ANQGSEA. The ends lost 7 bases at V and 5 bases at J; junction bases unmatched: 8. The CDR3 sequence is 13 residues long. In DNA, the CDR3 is TGCAGCGCCAACAGGCTAGCGGGAGACGAGCAGTACTTC. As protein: CSANRLAGDEQYF.

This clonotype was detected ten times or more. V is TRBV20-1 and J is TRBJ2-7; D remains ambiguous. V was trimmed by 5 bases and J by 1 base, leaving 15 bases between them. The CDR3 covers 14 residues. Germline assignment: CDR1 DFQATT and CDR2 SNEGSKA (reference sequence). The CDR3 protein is CSACPITGSYEQYF. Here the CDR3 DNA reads TGCAGTGCTTGCCCCATTACTGGATCCTACGAGCAGTACTTC.

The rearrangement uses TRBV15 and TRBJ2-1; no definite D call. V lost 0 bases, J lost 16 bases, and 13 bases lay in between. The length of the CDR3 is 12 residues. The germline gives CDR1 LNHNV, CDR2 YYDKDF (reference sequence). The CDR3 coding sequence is TGTGCCACCAGCAGAGATATATCAGCTACTTTCTTC. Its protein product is CATSRDISATFF.

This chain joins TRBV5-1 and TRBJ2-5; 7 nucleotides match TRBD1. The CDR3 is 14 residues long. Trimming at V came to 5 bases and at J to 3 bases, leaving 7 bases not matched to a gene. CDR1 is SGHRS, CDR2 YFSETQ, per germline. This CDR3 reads CASRPGTVEETQYF. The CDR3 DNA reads TGCGCCAGCAGGCCCGGGACAGTTGAAGAGACCCAGTACTTC.

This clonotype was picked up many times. This CDR3 is CSARNRDNGYTF. For the CDR3, the DNA is TGCAGTGCGAGAAACCGGGACAATGGCTACACCTTC. The chain employs TRBV20-1 and TRBJ1-2; possibly TRBD1 for D (6 bases). The CDR3 is 12 amino acids. The germline V gene has CDR1 DFQATT and CDR2 SNEGSKA (reference sequence). V shed 6 bases and J shed 6 bases, with 14 bases lying between them.

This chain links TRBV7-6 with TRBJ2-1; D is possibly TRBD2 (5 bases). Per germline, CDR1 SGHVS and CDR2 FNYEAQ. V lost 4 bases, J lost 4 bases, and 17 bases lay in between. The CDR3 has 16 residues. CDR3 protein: CASSSPIGNSYNEQFF. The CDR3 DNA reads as TGTGCCAGCAGCTCCCCTATCGGGAATTCGTACAATGAGCAGTTCTTC.